Below are 7 T cell receptor beta chains sequenced from a single sample in a study of T cells in Graves' hyperthyroidism and ophthalmopathy. The CDR3 regions of TCR beta were amplified from RNA transcripts. The HTBI set primed first-round TCR CDR3 RT-PCR. TCRdb ran MiXCR on the multiplex PCR reads and lists one entry per CDR3 protein. The sample contains around 490,000 distinct CDR3 sequences, 20% of which appear only once. The sample consisted of blood. Source of these receptors: a man between 35 and 55 years old with Graves' ophthalmopathy.

The chain is built from TRBV12-5 and TRBJ1-6, with 8 positions matching TRBD1. Germline CDR1 reads LGHNT; CDR2 reads FRNRAP. Unmatched junction bases numbered 5, after V lost 5 bases and J lost 5 bases. The CDR3 totals 15 residues. This CDR3 reads CASGPNRGNNSPLHF. DNA for the CDR3: TGTGCTAGTGGTCCTAACAGGGGGAATAATTCACCCCTCCACTTT.

At least ten counts were recorded for this clonotype. V gene TRBV7-2 combines with J gene TRBJ2-1; 8 bases agree with TRBD2. J lost 7 bases, V lost 3 bases, and 8 bases had no gene match. Germline-derived CDR1 and CDR2 are SGHTA and FQGNSA. There are 15 residues in the CDR3. This CDR3 is CASSFPGGPKNEQFF. The CDR3 DNA reads TGTGCCAGCAGCTTCCCGGGAGGGCCCAAAAATGAGCAGTTCTTC.

This clonotype appeared many times. CDR3 amino acids: CASSDRDFINEQFF. CDR3 nucleotide sequence: TGTGCCAGCAGTGACCGGGACTTCATTAATGAGCAGTTCTTC. The rearrangement links TRBV2 to TRBJ2-1, with D possibly matching TRBD2 (6 bases). In germline, CDR1 is SNHLY, CDR2 FYNNEI. V was clipped by 3 bases and J by 7 bases, with 13 bases between them. The CDR3 is 14 residues long. Full variable domain (remainder filled in from reference TRBV2 and TRBJ2-1): EPEVTQTPSHQVTQMGQEVILRCVPISNHLYFYWYRQILGQKVEFLVSFYNNEISEKSEIFDDQFSVERPDGSNFTLKIRSTKLEDSAMYFCASSDRDFINEQFFGPGTRLTVL.

This clonotype was seen many times. This chain connects TRBV30 to TRBJ2-3; 8 bases agree with TRBD2. V gave up 0 bases and J gave up 1 base; unmatched junction bases: 0. Per germline, CDR1 GTSNPN and CDR2 SVGIG (reference sequence). The CDR3 extends over 14 amino acids. The CDR3 loop is CAWSVGGGTDTQYF. As DNA, the CDR3 is TGTGCCTGGAGTGTCGGGGGGGGCACAGATACGCAGTATTTT. Variable domain in full (rest from reference TRBV30 and TRBJ2-3): SQTIHQWPATLVQPVGSPLSLECTVEGTSNPNLYWYRQAAGRGLQLLFYSVGIGQISSEVPQNLSASRPQDRQFILSSKKLLLSDSGFYLCAWSVGGGTDTQYFGPGTRLTVL.

The chain employs TRBV6-5 and TRBJ2-7; D uncertain. The V gene's germline CDR1 is MNHEY and CDR2 SVGAGI. Trimming took off 2 bases at V and 3 bases at J, with 8 bases between the two ends. CDR3 length: 13 amino acids. The CDR3 bases are TGTGCCAGCAGTTACAATGGGAACTACGAGCAGTACTTC. Translation gives CASSYNGNYEQYF.

The table lists this clonotype with a few counts. The rearrangement uses TRBV12-3 or TRBV12-4 and TRBJ1-6, with D perhaps TRBD1 (5 bases). The CDR3 is made up of 14 amino acids. Between the trimmed V and J ends, which lost 6 bases and 10 bases, there was a span of 16 bases. CDR3 DNA: TGTGCCAGCAGCCCCACCGGCGGGGGATCACCCCTCCACTTT. Its translation is CASSPTGGGSPLHF.

This clonotype has a handful of counts. The chain carries TRBV11-1 and TRBJ2-3; D possibly corresponds to TRBD2 (6 bases). The germline gives CDR1 SGHAT, CDR2 FQDESV (reference sequence). Trimming removed 0 bases at V and 3 bases at J, with 13 bases between. This CDR3 spans 16 amino acids. CDR3 bases: TGTGCCAGCAGCTTAGCGCGCGCGGGAAGGACAGATACGCAGTATTTT. Translation gives CASSLARAGRTDTQYF.